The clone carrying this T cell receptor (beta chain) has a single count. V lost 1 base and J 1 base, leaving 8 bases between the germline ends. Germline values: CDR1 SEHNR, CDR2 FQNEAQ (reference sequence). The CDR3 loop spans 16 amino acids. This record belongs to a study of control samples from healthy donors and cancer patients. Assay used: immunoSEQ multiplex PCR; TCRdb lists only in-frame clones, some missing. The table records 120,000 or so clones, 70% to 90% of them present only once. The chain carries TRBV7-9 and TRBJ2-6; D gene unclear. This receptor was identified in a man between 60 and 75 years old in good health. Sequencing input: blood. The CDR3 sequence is CASSLEGISGANVLTF. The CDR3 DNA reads TGTGCCAGCAGCTTAGAAGGGATTTCTGGGGCCAACGTCCTGACTTTC. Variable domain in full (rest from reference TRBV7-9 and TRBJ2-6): DTGVSQNPRHKITKRGQNVTFRCDPISEHNRLYWYRQTLGQGPEFLTYFQNEAQLEKSRLLSDRFSAERPKGSFSTLEIQRTEQGDSAMYLCASSLEGISGANVLTFGAGSRLTVL.